These T cell receptor beta chains were read from a single sample in a study of T cell responses to AZD1222 COVID-19 vaccine. Sequencing used immunoSEQ multiplex PCR; TCRdb keeps in-frame clones, though not all of them. The sample holds around 100,000 clones; 70% to 90% are singletons and the top ten take 2.5%. The specimen was peripheral blood, collected 28 days after the second AZD1222 dose. All receptors come from an adult who received the AZD1222 COVID-19 vaccine. The CDR3 runs from the conserved cysteine through the conserved F or W. A D gene is named only where the DNA matches it firmly. Rows may omit the clone size; those that give it use once, few, many or a size class.

TRBV10-3	-	-	TRBJ1-2	CAISVYRDYGYTF	TGTGCCATCAGTGTTTACAGGGACTATGGCTACACCTTC
TRBV6-5	-	-	TRBJ2-1	CASSKRLKHNEQFF	TGTGCCAGCAGTAAGAGGTTGAAGCACAATGAGCAGTTCTTC
TRBV5-1	-	-	TRBJ2-2	CASSSLQGGGELFF	TGCGCCAGCAGCTCCCTCCAGGGTGGCGGGGAGCTGTTTTTT
TRBV5-4	-	-	TRBJ1-4	CASSLVGEEKLFF	TGTGCCAGCAGCTTGGTGGGGGAAGAAAAACTGTTTTTT
TRBV2	-	-	TRBJ2-5	CASRATGGATSGLETQYF	TGTGCCAGCAGGGCAACAGGGGGCGCGACTAGCGGGCTTGAGACCCAGTACTTC
TRBV7-8	-	-	TRBJ2-5	CASSLQGTHGGETQYF	TGTGCCAGCAGCTTACAGGGGACCCACGGAGGAGAGACCCAGTACTTC
TRBV30	once	-	TRBJ1-2	CAWSQGSGDYGYTF	TGTGCCTGGAGTCAAGGGTCCGGGGACTATGGCTACACCTTC
TRBV6-2/TRBV6-3	few	-	TRBJ2-1	CASSTLGDYNEQFF	TGTGCCAGCAGTACCCTCGGGGATTACAATGAGCAGTTCTTC
TRBV10-3	once	-	TRBJ1-5	CAISALADSNQPQHF	TGTGCCATCAGTGCCTTGGCGGATAGCAATCAGCCCCAGCATTTT
TRBV3-1/TRBV3-2	once	TRBD1	TRBJ1-2	CASSRQGYGYTF	TGTGCCAGCAGCCGACAGGGCTATGGCTACACCTTC
TRBV19	-	-	TRBJ1-1	CASSLGGLTEAFF	TGTGCCAGTAGTCTCGGGGGGTTAACTGAAGCTTTCTTT
TRBV13	-	TRBD2	TRBJ2-3	CASSPGLAGDLPTDTQYF	TGTGCCAGCAGCCCCGGACTAGCGGGAGACCTCCCCACAGATACGCAGTATTTT
TRBV11-2	-	-	TRBJ2-7	CASSLGGPEQYF	TGTGCCAGCAGCTTAGGAGGACCCGAGCAGTACTTC
TRBV6-5	once	TRBD2	TRBJ2-5	CASSYGAGEGQTQYF	TGTGCCAGCAGTTACGGAGCGGGGGAAGGGCAGACCCAGTACTTC
TRBV7-8	-	TRBD2	TRBJ2-7	CASSSTSKIYEQYF	TGTGCCAGCAGCTCGACTAGCAAAATCTACGAGCAGTACTTC
TRBV3-1/TRBV3-2	-	-	TRBJ2-7	CASSLYHRANIEQYF	TGTGCCAGCAGCCTGTATCACAGGGCTAATATCGAGCAGTACTTC
TRBV6-1	-	TRBD1	TRBJ1-1	CASSEAQLQGVIRTEAFF	TGTGCCAGCAGTGAAGCGCAGTTACAGGGGGTAATAAGGACTGAAGCTTTCTTT
TRBV19	-	TRBD1	TRBJ1-4	CASSMPRQGGEKLFF	TGTGCCAGTAGTATGCCCCGACAGGGCGGTGAAAAACTGTTTTTT